Below are 8 T cell receptor beta chains sequenced from a single sample in a study of blood T cells in healthy people across ages (dated by TCRdb to between 2014 and 2016). The library relied on 5' RACE. Sequencing used an Illumina HiSeq 2500. The second PCR ran for roughly 6 to 11 cycles and used a J-beta primer mix along with a sample-barcoded 5' primer. TCRdb trimmed the raw reads at Q25, called clones with MiXCR and kept productive beta chains. Records with the same CDR3 protein are collapsed into one entry carrying the most frequent genes and DNA. The sample profile shows about 290,000 distinct CDR3 sequences; 25% to 30% of them were found once. Around 30% of the sample rests with the top ten. Sequencing input: blood. The source is a woman in her sixties or seventies in good health.

The V gene is TRBV5-6, the J gene TRBJ2-1, with 8 bases fitting TRBD2. The CDR3 extends over 15 amino acids. With 7 bases clipped from V and 3 bases from J, the junction kept 9 bases outside the gene matches. From germline, CDR1 is SGHDT and CDR2 YYEEEE. The CDR3 DNA reads as TGTGCCAGCCGGGGACGGGGGGGGAGCTACAATGAGCAGTTCTTC. Its protein product is CASRGRGGSYNEQFF.

The chain employs TRBV7-8 and TRBJ1-1; the D is unclear. The CDR3 spans 13 residues. Germline CDR1 reads SGHVS; CDR2 reads FQNEAQ. V was trimmed by 5 bases and J by 5 bases, leaving 12 bases between them. In DNA, the CDR3 is TGTGCCAGCAGCGCGAACGTAGCAACTGAAGCTTTCTTT. Amino acid sequence: CASSANVATEAFF. The variable domain in full, with the rest retrieved from reference TRBV7-8 and TRBJ1-1, is GAGVSQSPRYKVAKRGQDVALRCDPISGHVSLFWYQQALGQGPEFLTYFQNEAQLDKSGLPSDRFFAERPEGSVSTLKIQRTQQEDSAVYLCASSANVATEAFFGQGTRLTVV.

This clonotype appeared a few times. The V gene is TRBV28, the J gene TRBJ2-2; D not resolved. The V and J ends lost 6 bases and 0 bases respectively, with 8 bases between them. CDR3 length: 14 residues. Germline V gives CDR1 MDHEN, CDR2 SYDVKM. CDR3 amino acids: CASRVPSNTGELFF. The DNA of the CDR3 is TGTGCCAGCAGAGTACCCTCGAACACCGGGGAGCTGTTTTTT.

Here the CDR3 reads CASRTTGDGTGELFF. For the CDR3, the DNA is TGTGCCAGCAGAACGACAGGGGACGGCACCGGGGAGCTGTTTTTT. V and J are TRBV3-1 and TRBJ2-2; 8 bases align to TRBD1. Germline V gene lookup returns CDR1 LGHDT and CDR2 YNNKEL (reference sequence). The CDR3 totals 15 residues. V gave up 6 bases and J gave up 4 bases; unmatched junction bases: 7.

This clonotype came up a few times. V usage is TRBV6-1 and J usage is TRBJ1-4; TRBD1 is a possible D gene (5 bases). V was pared by 6 bases and J by 0 bases, with 14 bases between. Per germline, CDR1 MNHNS and CDR2 SASEGT. The CDR3 extends over 16 amino acids. The CDR3 is CASRGVASATNEKLFF. CDR3 coding DNA: TGTGCCAGCAGGGGGGTGGCAAGTGCAACTAATGAAAAACTGTTTTTT.

The rearrangement links TRBV20-1 to TRBJ2-5; a possible D gene is TRBD1 (5 bases). This CDR3 spans 12 amino acids. Germline V gene data show CDR1 as DFQATT and CDR2 as SNEGSKA (reference sequence). Trimming removed 5 bases at V and 2 bases at J, with 9 bases between. This CDR3 is CSAFDRQETQYF. DNA for the CDR3: TGCAGTGCTTTTGACAGACAAGAGACCCAGTACTTC.

This chain connects TRBV7-2 to TRBJ2-5, with unresolved D. Looked up from germline, CDR1 is SGHTA and CDR2 is FQGNSA. Trimming took off 3 bases at V and 4 bases at J, with 9 bases between the two ends. The CDR3 has 13 amino acids. The CDR3 region is CASSFALGETQYF. DNA for the CDR3: TGTGCCAGCAGCTTTGCATTAGGAGAGACCCAGTACTTC.

CDR3 nucleotide sequence: TGTGCCAGCAGTCCCCCTCTGCGATACTCCTACGAGCAGTACTTC. Translating gives CASSPPLRYSYEQYF. The chain carries TRBV6-6 and TRBJ2-5; D unresolved. Matching the DNA end better, TRBJ2-7 makes the J call doubtful. CDR1 is MNHNY, CDR2 SVGAGI, per germline (reference sequence). This CDR3 contains 15 residues.